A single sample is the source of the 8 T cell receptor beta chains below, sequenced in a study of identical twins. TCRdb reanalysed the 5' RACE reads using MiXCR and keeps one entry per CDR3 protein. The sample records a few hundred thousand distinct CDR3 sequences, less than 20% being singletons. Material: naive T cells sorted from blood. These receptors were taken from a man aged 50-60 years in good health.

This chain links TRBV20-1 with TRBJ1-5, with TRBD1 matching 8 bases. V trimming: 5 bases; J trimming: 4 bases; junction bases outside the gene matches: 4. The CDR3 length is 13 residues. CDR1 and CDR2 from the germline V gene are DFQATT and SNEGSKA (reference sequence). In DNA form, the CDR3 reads TGCAGTGCTTACGACAGGGGAAATCAGCCCCAGCATTTT. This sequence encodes CSAYDRGNQPQHF.

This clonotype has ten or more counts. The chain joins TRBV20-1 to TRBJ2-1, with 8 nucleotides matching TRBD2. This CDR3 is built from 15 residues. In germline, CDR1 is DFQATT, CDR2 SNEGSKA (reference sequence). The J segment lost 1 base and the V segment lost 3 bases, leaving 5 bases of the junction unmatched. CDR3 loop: CSARGAGGSYNEQFF. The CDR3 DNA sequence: TGCAGTGCTAGGGGCGCGGGGGGTTCCTACAATGAGCAGTTCTTC.

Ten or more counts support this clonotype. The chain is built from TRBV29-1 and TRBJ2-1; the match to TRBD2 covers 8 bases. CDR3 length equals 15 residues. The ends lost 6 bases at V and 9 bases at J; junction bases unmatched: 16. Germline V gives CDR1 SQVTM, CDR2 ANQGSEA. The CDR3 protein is CSVDRTGLAEGEQFF. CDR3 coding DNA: TGCAGCGTAGATCGGACCGGACTAGCCGAAGGTGAGCAGTTCTTC.

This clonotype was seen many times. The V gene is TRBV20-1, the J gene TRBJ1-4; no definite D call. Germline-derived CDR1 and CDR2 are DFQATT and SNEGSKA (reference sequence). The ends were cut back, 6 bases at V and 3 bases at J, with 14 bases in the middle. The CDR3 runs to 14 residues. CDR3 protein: CSAPLGPANEKLFF. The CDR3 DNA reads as TGCAGTGCCCCGCTCGGGCCAGCTAATGAAAAACTGTTTTTT.

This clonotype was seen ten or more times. This chain's CDR3 is CASAGTSGTGELFF. The DNA for the CDR3 is TGCGCCAGCGCCGGGACTAGTGGCACCGGGGAGCTGTTTTTT. The chain joins TRBV5-1 to TRBJ2-2; TRBD2 agrees at 8 bases. CDR1 is SGHRS and CDR2 is YFSETQ in the germline V gene. With 7 bases clipped from V and 4 bases from J, the junction kept 6 bases outside the gene matches. This CDR3 region has 14 residues. Full variable domain (rest looked up from reference TRBV5-1 and TRBJ2-2): KAGVTQTPRYLIKTRGQQVTLSCSPISGHRSVSWYQQTPGQGLQFLFEYFSETQRNKGNFPGRFSGRQFSNSRSEMNVSTLELGDSALYLCASAGTSGTGELFFGEGSRLTVL.

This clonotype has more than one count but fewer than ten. This CDR3 is CASSSGLAGLTYNEQFF. The DNA of the CDR3 is TGCGCCAGCAGCTCGGGACTAGCGGGACTCACTTACAATGAGCAGTTCTTC. V and J are TRBV5-1 and TRBJ2-1, with 13 bases identical to TRBD2. V was pared by 3 bases and J by 4 bases, with 7 bases of the junction left unmatched. CDR1 and CDR2 from the germline V gene are SGHRS and YFSETQ. This CDR3 contains 17 residues.

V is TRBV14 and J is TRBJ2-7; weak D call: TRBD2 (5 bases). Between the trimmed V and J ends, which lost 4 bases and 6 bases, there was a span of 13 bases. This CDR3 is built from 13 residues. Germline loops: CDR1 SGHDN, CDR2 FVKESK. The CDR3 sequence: CASSPTWEREQYF. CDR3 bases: TGTGCCAGCAGCCCCACTTGGGAGCGCGAGCAGTACTTC.

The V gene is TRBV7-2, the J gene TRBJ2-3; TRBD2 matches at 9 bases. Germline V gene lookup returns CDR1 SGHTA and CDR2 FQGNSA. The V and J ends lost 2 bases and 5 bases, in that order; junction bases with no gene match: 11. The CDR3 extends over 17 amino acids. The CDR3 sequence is CASSLLFSGSGGDTQYF. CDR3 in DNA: TGTGCCAGCAGCTTATTGTTTAGCGGGAGTGGAGGAGATACGCAGTATTTT. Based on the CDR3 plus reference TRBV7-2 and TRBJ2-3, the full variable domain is GAGVSQSPSNKVTEKGKDVELRCDPISGHTALYWYRQSLGQGLEFLIYFQGNSAPDKSGLPSDRFSAERTGGSVSTLTIQRTQQEDSAVYLCASSLLFSGSGGDTQYFGPGTRLTVL.